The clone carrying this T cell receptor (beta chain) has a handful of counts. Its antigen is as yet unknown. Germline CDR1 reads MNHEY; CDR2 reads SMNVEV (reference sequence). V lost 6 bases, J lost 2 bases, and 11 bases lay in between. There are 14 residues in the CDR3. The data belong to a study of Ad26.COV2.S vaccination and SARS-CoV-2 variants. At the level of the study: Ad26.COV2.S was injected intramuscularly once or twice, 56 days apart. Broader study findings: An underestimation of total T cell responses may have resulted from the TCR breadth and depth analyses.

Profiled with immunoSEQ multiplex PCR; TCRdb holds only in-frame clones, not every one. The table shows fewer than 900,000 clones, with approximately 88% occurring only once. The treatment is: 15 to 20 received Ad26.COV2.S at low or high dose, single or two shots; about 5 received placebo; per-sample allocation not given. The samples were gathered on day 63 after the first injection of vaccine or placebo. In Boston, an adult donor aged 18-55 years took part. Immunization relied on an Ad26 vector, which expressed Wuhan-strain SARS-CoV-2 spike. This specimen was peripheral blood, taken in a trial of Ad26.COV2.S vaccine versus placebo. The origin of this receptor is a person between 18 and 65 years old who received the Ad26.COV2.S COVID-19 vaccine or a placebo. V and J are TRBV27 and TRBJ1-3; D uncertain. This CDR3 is CASRNPGAGNTIYF. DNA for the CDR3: TGTGCCAGCAGAAACCCAGGCGCTGGAAACACCATATATTTT.